The rows below give T cell receptor beta chains drawn from one sample of a study of patients and donors after allogeneic stem cell transplantation. TCRdb re-called the RT-PCR reads through MiXCR, storing one row per CDR3 protein. The table shows roughly 150,000 distinct CDR3 sequences, with 24% occurring only once. What was sequenced was blood, either unsorted or a sorted T cell fraction (not recorded which). These receptors all stem from a human donor who was either an allogeneic HSCT recipient or a stem cell or donor lymphocyte infusion donor (not recorded which). It is not recorded whose cells these are; they may come from a transplant donor. Each CDR3 is given with its conserved first and last residue. D genes are given only for firm matches. Rows may omit the clone size; those that give it use once, few, many or a size class.

j_call v_call d_call clone_size cdr3_nt cdr3_aa
TRBJ1-1 TRBV20-1 NA NA TGCAGTGCACAAAGGGTAATGAACACTGAAGCTTTCTTT CSAQRVMNTEAFF
TRBJ2-1 TRBV12-3/TRBV12-4 TRBD2 few TGTGCCAGCAGAGAAACCGGGACTAGTTTCTTC CASRETGTSFF
TRBJ2-2 TRBV5-6 TRBD1 NA TGTGCCAGCAGCTCAACTACAGACAGGGGGCGAACCGGGGAGCTGTTTTTT CASSSTTDRGRTGELFF
TRBJ1-5 TRBV20-1 TRBD1 few TGCAGTGCTAGGGGGACAGATCAGCCCCAGCATTTT CSARGTDQPQHF
TRBJ2-5 TRBV19 NA NA TGTGCCAGTTCCCACAACGGCCCAACTGAAGAGACCCAGTACTTC CASSHNGPTEETQYF
TRBJ2-1 TRBV29-1 TRBD2 NA TGCAGCGCCCGACTAGCGGGAGTCTCCTACAATGAGCAGTTCTTC CSARLAGVSYNEQFF
TRBJ2-1 TRBV7-3 TRBD2 NA TGTGCCAGCAGCCCCAGACTAGCGGGAGCGGGTGAGCAGTTCTTC CASSPRLAGAGEQFF
TRBJ2-5 TRBV11-2 NA NA TGTGCCAACAGCTTATGGGGAGAGACCCAGTACTTC CANSLWGETQYF
TRBJ2-5 TRBV24-1 NA once TGTGCCACCAGTGACGCGAGGACACACCAAGAGACCCAGTACTTC CATSDARTHQETQYF
TRBJ2-4 TRBV27 TRBD1 NA TGTGCCAGCAGTTCATGGGGACAGGGAAGAGGGGCCAAAAACATTCAGTACTTC CASSSWGQGRGAKNIQYF
TRBJ2-5 TRBV9 TRBD2 once TGTGCCAGCAGCGTATTAGCGGGCGGACAAGAGACCCAGTACTTC CASSVLAGGQETQYF
TRBJ1-3 TRBV7-2 TRBD1 NA TGTGCCAGCAGCTTAAGACAGGGAGGGGGGAACACCATATATTTT CASSLRQGGGNTIYF
TRBJ2-4 TRBV12-3/TRBV12-4 TRBD2 NA TGTGCCAGCACTAATGACGGGGGGATTAACATTCAGTACTTC CASTNDGGINIQYF
TRBJ1-2 TRBV12-3/TRBV12-4 NA few TGTGCCAGCAGTTTGAGGGGGTCGGTTGGCTACACCTTC CASSLRGSVGYTF
TRBJ2-3 TRBV29-1 NA NA TGCAGCGTTGAAGGCGGGAACACAGATACGCAGTATTTT CSVEGGNTDTQYF
TRBJ2-7 TRBV25-1 NA NA TGTGCCAGCAGTGCCGTCCGCGGCCCCGGCTCCTACGAGCAGTACTTC CASSAVRGPGSYEQYF
TRBJ1-4 TRBV7-6 NA few TGTGCCATTCCCTCAAAACTGTTTTTT CAIPSKLFF
TRBJ1-2 TRBV29-1 TRBD1 NA TGCAGCGCCAAGATTCCGGGACAGGGACCTAACTATGGCTACACCTTC CSAKIPGQGPNYGYTF
TRBJ1-5 TRBV5-6 TRBD1 NA TGTGCCAGCAGCTTGGTTGGCAGGACAGGCTTTCAGCCCCAGCATTTT CASSLVGRTGFQPQHF
TRBJ2-5 TRBV2 NA NA TGTGCCAGCAGGGACGGGGTAAGACAAGAGACCCAGTACTTC CASRDGVRQETQYF
TRBJ2-5 TRBV6-5 NA few TGTGCCAGCAGTTACTTCGCTATTTCTGGGGAGACCCAGTACTTC CASSYFAISGETQYF
TRBJ2-2 TRBV29-1 TRBD1 NA TGCAGCGTTGAAGCCCGGGACAGACAAACCGGGGAGCTGTTTTTT CSVEARDRQTGELFF
TRBJ2-5 TRBV5-1 NA NA TGCGCCAGCAGCTTGGGGGGCAGACAAGAGACCCAGTACTTC CASSLGGRQETQYF
TRBJ1-1 TRBV5-1 NA NA TGCGCCAGCAGCGCGGCTCAGAACACTGAAGCTTTCTTT CASSAAQNTEAFF
TRBJ1-2 TRBV20-1 TRBD1 NA TGCAGTGCTAGAAAGGCGGACAGGGGATTCGGCTACACCTTC CSARKADRGFGYTF
TRBJ1-4 TRBV20-1 TRBD1 NA TGCAGTGCGGATGGGACAGCAACTAATGAAAAACTGTTTTTT CSADGTATNEKLFF
TRBJ1-1 TRBV20-1 TRBD1 many TGCAGTGCTCCGGGACAGGGGGGCACTGAAGCTTTCTTT CSAPGQGGTEAFF
TRBJ1-2 TRBV20-1 TRBD1 many TGCAGTGCTAGAGCTATGACAGGGCTGCCTCGTGGCTACACCTTC CSARAMTGLPRGYTF
TRBJ1-1 TRBV20-1 TRBD1 NA TGCAGTGCTAGGGAGGACAGGGGAAACACTGAAGCTTTCTTT CSAREDRGNTEAFF
TRBJ1-5 TRBV12-3/TRBV12-4 TRBD1 many TGTGCCAGCAGCCGGACAGGGGACAATCAGCCCCAGCATTTT CASSRTGDNQPQHF
TRBJ2-3 TRBV2 NA NA TGTGCCAGCAGTGAGGGACCGCCTCGAGTAGATACGCAGTATTTT CASSEGPPRVDTQYF
TRBJ1-6 TRBV6-5 NA NA TGTGCCAGCAAGTGGGACGCAAATTCACCCCTCCACTTT CASKWDANSPLHF
TRBJ2-7 TRBV6-6 NA NA TGTGCCAGCAGTTACGGGCCGAGCTCCTACGAGCAGTACTTC CASSYGPSSYEQYF
TRBJ1-6 TRBV6-5 TRBD1 NA TGTGCCAGCAGTACCGACAGGGGCTATAATTCACCCCTCCACTTT CASSTDRGYNSPLHF
TRBJ1-1 TRBV6-2/TRBV6-3 NA NA TGTGCCAGCCAATCCCTCAGTGAGAACACTGAAGCTTTCTTT CASQSLSENTEAFF
TRBJ2-2 TRBV11-2 NA NA TGTGCCAGCAGCTTCGTTACAGCCAACACCGGGGAGCTGTTTTTT CASSFVTANTGELFF
TRBJ1-6 TRBV6-5 TRBD1 NA TGTGCCAGCAGTTACTCACCGACAGGGTCTTATAATTCACCCCTCCACTTT CASSYSPTGSYNSPLHF
TRBJ2-3 TRBV29-1 TRBD1 NA TGCAGCGTGGTGGGTGCTGGGACAGGGGGCGCGAGTACAGATACGCAGTATTTT CSVVGAGTGGASTDTQYF
TRBJ2-1 TRBV20-1 TRBD2 NA TGCAGTGCCACTGTCATAGCGGGAGGATCCTACAATGAGCAGTTCTTC CSATVIAGGSYNEQFF
TRBJ1-4 TRBV5-1 NA few TGCGCCAGCAGCTTGGCCAGGGCCAGCCAAAAACTGTTTTTT CASSLARASQKLFF
TRBJ1-1 TRBV20-1 NA NA TGCAGTGCTTGGGGGGGGACTGAAGCTTTCTTT CSAWGGTEAFF
TRBJ1-2 TRBV5-1 NA NA TGCGCCAGCAGCTTGGTATTGGGGGCCTACTATGGCTACACCTTC CASSLVLGAYYGYTF
TRBJ1-2 TRBV20-1 NA NA TGCAGTGCAGCGACTACACCTAACTATGGCTACACCTTC CSAATTPNYGYTF
TRBJ2-7 TRBV20-1 NA NA TGCAGTGCCCTTGATAGTCCAGGTGACTACGAGCAGTACTTC CSALDSPGDYEQYF
TRBJ1-3 TRBV7-2 NA NA TGTGCCAGCAGCCTACGTGCCCTCCTGCGCTCTGGAAACACCATATATTTT CASSLRALLRSGNTIYF
TRBJ2-5 TRBV5-1 NA NA TGCGCCAGCAGCTCGCAGACAGCAGGGAGTCAAGAGACCCAGTACTTC CASSSQTAGSQETQYF
TRBJ1-1 TRBV28 NA NA TGTGCCAGCAGTCTCGGAAGCCACACTGAAGCTTTCTTT CASSLGSHTEAFF
TRBJ2-7 TRBV10-3 TRBD1 NA TGTGCCACCACGGGACAGACCCTGTACGAGCAGTACTTC CATTGQTLYEQYF
TRBJ1-2 TRBV12-3/TRBV12-4 TRBD1 few TGTGCCAGCAGATCGGGACAGGGGAACTATGGCTACACCTTC CASRSGQGNYGYTF
TRBJ2-1 TRBV10-3 NA NA TGTGCCATCAGTGTTGGGTGGTGGGAGCAGTTCTTC CAISVGWWEQFF
TRBJ2-3 TRBV20-1 TRBD2 NA TGCAGTGCTAGATTATTGGCGGGGGGCGGCACAGATACGCAGTATTTT CSARLLAGGGTDTQYF
TRBJ1-4 TRBV12-3/TRBV12-4 NA many TGTGCCAGCAGTTTGGGGAATGAAAAACTGTTTTTT CASSLGNEKLFF
TRBJ2-3 TRBV29-1 NA NA TGCAGCGTACTCAGATCAGATACGCAGTATTTT CSVLRSDTQYF
TRBJ2-7 TRBV5-1 TRBD1 few TGCGCCAGCAGACTTGATCCCGGGACAGACTACGAGCAGTACTTC CASRLDPGTDYEQYF